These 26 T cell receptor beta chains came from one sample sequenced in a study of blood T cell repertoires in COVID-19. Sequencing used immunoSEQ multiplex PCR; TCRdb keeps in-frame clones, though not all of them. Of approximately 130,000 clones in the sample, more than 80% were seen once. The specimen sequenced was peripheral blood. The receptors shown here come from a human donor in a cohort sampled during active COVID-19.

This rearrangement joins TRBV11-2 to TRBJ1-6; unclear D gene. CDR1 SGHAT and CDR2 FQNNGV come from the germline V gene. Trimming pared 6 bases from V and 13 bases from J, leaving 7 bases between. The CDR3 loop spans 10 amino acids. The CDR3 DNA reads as TGTGCCAGCAGTGGGCCGCCCCTCCACTTT. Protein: CASSGPPLHF. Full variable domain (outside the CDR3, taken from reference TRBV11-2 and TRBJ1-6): EAGVAQSPRYKIIEKRQSVAFWCNPISGHATLYWYQQILGQGPKLLIQFQNNGVVDDSQLPKDRFSAERLKGVDSTLKIQPAKLEDSAVYLCASSGPPLHFGNGTRLTVT.

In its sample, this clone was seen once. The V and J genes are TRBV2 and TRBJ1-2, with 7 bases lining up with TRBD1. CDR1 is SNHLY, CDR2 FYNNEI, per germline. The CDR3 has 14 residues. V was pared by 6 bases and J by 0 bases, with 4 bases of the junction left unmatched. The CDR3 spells CASSGTDANYGYTF. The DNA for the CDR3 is TGTGCCAGCAGCGGGACAGACGCTAACTATGGCTACACCTTC.

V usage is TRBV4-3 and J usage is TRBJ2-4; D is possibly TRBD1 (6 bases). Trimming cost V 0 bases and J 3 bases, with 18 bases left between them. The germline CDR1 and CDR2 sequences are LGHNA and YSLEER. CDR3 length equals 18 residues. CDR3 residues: CASSQDHTPGVGKNIQYF. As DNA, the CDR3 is TGCGCCAGCAGCCAAGATCATACCCCAGGGGTCGGCAAAAACATTCAGTACTTC.

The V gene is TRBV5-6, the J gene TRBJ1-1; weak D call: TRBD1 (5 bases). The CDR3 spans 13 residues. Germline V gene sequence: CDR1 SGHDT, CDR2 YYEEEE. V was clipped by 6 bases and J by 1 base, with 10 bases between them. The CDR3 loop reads CASIGVSNTEAFF. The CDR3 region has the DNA TGTGCCAGCATAGGGGTTTCGAACACTGAAGCTTTCTTT.

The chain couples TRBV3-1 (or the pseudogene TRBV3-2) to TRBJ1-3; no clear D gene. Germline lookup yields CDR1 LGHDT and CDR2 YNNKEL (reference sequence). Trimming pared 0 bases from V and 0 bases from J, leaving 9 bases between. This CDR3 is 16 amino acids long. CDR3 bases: TGTGCCAGCAGCCAAGATGGAGTCCTCTCTGGAAACACCATATATTTT. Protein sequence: CASSQDGVLSGNTIYF.

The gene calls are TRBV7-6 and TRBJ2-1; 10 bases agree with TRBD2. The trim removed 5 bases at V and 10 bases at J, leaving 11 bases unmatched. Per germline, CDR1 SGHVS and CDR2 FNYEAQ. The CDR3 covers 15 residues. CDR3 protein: CASSTLSGGRGEQFF. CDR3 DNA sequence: TGTGCCAGCAGCACTCTTAGCGGGGGGCGGGGAGAGCAGTTCTTC. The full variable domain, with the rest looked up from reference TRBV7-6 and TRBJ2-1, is GAGVSQSPRYKVTKRGQDVALRCDPISGHVSLYWYRQALGQGPEFLTYFNYEAQQDKSGLPNDRFSAERPEGSISTLTIQRTEQRDSAMYRCASSTLSGGRGEQFFGPGTRLTVL.

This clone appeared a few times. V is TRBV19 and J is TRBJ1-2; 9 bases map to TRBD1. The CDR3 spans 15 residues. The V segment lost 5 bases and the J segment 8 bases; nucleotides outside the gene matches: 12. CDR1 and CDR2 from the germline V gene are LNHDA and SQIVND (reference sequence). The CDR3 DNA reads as TGTGCCAGTAGTTCGACGGGACAGGGAACGAAGGGCTACACCTTC. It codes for CASSSTGQGTKGYTF.

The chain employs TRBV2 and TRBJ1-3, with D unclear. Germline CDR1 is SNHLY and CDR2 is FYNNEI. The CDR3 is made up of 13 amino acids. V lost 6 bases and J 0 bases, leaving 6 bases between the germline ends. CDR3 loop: CASRTYSGNTIYF. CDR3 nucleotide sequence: TGTGCCAGCAGGACTTACTCTGGAAACACCATATATTTT.

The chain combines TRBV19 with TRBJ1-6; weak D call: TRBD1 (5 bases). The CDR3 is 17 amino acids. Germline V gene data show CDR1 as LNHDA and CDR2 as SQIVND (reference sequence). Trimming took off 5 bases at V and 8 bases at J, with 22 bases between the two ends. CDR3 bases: TGTGCCAGTAGTGCCCCGGAGGGGAAAGTGAGATATTCACCCCTCCACTTT. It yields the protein CASSAPEGKVRYSPLHF.

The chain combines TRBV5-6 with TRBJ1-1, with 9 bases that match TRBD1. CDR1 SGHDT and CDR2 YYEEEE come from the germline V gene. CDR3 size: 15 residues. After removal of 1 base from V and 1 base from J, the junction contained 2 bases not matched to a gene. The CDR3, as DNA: TGTGCCAGCAGCTTGACAGGGGGCGAGAACACTGAAGCTTTCTTT. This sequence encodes CASSLTGGENTEAFF.

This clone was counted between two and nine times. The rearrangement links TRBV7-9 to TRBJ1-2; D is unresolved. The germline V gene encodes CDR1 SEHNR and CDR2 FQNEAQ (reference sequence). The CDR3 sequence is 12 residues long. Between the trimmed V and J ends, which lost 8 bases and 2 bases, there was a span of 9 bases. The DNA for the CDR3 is TGTGCCAGCTTGGAGAGAAACTATGGCTACACCTTC. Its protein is CASLERNYGYTF.

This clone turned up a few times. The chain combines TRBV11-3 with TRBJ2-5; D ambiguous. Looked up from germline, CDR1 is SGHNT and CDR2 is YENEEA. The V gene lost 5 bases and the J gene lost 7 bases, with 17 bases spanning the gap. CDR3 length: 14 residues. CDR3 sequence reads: CASSTGPLHGTQYF. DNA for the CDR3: TGTGCCAGCAGCACGGGTCCTCTCCACGGGACCCAGTACTTC.

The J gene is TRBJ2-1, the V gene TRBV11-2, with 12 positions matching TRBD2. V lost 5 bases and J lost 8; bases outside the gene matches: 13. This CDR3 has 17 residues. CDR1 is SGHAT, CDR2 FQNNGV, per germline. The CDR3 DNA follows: TGTGCCAGCAGCCCGGGGCCACTAGCGGGGGGATGGGATGAGCAGTTCTTC. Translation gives CASSPGPLAGGWDEQFF.

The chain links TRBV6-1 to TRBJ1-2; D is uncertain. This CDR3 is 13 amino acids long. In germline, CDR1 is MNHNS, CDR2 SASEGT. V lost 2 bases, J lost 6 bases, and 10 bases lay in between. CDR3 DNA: TGTGCCAGCAGTGAACGAGGAGGGAATGGCTACACCTTC. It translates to CASSERGGNGYTF.

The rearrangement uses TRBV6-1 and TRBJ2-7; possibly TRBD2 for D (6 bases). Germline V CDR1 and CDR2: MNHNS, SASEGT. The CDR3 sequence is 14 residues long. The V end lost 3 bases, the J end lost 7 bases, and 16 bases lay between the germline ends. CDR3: CASSEGWGVGEQYV. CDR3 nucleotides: TGTGCCAGCAGTGAGGGCTGGGGGGTCGGAGAGCAGTACGTC.

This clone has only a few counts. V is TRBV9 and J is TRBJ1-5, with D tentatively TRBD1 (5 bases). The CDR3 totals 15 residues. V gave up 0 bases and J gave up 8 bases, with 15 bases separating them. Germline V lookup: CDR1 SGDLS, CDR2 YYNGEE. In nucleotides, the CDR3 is TGTGCCAGCAGCGTAGGGAGTGCAGGGTGGGAGCCCCAGCATTTT. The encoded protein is CASSVGSAGWEPQHF. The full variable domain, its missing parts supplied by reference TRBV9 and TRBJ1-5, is DSGVTQTPKHLITATGQRVTLRCSPRSGDLSVYWYQQSLDQGLQFLIQYYNGEERAKGNILERFSAQQFPDLHSELNLSSLELGDSALYFCASSVGSAGWEPQHFGDGTRLSIL.

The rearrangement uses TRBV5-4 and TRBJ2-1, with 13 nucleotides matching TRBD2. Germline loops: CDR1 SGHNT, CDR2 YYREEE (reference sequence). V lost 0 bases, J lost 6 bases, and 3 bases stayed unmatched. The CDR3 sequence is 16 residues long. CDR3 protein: CASSLGGLAGANEQFF. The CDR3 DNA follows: TGTGCCAGCAGCTTGGGTGGACTAGCGGGAGCCAATGAGCAGTTCTTC.

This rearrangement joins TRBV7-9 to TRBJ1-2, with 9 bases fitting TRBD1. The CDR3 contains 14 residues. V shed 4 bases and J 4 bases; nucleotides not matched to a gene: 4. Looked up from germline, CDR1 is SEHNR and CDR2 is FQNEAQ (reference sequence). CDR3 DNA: TGTGCCAGCAGCTCGGCGGGACAGGGCTATGGCTACACCTTC. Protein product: CASSSAGQGYGYTF.

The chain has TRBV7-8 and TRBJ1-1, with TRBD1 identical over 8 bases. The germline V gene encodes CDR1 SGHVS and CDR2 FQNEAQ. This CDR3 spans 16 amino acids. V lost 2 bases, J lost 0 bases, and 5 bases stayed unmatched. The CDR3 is CASSLRQGPMNTEAFF. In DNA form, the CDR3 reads TGTGCCAGCAGCTTAAGACAGGGGCCCATGAACACTGAAGCTTTCTTT.

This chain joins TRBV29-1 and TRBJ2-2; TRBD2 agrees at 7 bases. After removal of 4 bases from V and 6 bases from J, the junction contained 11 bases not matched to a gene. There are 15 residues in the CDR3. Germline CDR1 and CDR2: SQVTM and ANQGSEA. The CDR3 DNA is TGCAGCGTTGGCATGGTGACTAGCTCTCCCGGGGAGCTGTTTTTT. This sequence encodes CSVGMVTSSPGELFF.

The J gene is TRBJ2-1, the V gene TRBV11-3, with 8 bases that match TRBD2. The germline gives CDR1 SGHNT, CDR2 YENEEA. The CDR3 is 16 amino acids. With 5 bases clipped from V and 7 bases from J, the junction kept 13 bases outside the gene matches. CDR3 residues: CASSKEGGTSANEQFF. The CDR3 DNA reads TGTGCCAGCAGCAAAGAGGGGGGGACTAGTGCGAATGAGCAGTTCTTC.

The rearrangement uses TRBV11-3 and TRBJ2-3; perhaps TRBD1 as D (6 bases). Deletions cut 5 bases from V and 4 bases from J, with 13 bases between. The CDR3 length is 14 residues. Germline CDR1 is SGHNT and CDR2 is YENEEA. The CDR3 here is CASSATGLSDTQYF. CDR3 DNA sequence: TGTGCCAGCAGCGCTACAGGGTTATCAGATACGCAGTATTTT. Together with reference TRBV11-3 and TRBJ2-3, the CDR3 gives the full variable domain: EAGVVQSPRYKIIEKKQPVAFWCNPISGHNTLYWYLQNLGQGPELLIRYENEEAVDDSQLPKDRFSAERLKGVDSTLKIQPAELGDSAVYLCASSATGLSDTQYFGPGTRLTVL.

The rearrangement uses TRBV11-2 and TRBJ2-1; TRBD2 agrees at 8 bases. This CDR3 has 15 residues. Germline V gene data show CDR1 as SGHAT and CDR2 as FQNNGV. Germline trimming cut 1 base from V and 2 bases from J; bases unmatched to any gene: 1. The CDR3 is CASSLVAGPYNEQFF. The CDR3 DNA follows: TGTGCCAGCAGCTTAGTAGCGGGACCCTACAATGAGCAGTTCTTC.

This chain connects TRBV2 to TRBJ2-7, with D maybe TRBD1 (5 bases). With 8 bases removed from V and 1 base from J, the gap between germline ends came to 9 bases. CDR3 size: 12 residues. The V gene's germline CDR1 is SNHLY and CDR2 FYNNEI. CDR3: CASFGHSYEQYF. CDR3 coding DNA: TGTGCCAGCTTCGGACATTCCTACGAGCAGTACTTC. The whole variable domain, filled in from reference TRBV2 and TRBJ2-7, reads EPEVTQTPSHQVTQMGQEVILRCVPISNHLYFYWYRQILGQKVEFLVSFYNNEISEKSEIFDDQFSVERPDGSNFTLKIRSTKLEDSAMYFCASFGHSYEQYFGPGTRLTVT.

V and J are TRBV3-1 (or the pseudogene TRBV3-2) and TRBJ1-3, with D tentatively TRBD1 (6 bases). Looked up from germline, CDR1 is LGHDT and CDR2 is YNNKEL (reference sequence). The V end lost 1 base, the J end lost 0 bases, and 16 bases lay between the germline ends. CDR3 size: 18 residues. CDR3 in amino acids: CASSQASRGYFSGNTIYF. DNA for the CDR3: TGTGCCAGCAGCCAAGCCTCCAGGGGTTACTTCTCTGGAAACACCATATATTTT.

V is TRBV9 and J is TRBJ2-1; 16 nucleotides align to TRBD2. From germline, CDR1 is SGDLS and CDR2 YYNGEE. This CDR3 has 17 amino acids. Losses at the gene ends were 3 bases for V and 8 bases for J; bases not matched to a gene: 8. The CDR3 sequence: CASSDDSGTSGRDEQFF. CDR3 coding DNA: TGTGCCAGCAGCGACGACTCCGGGACTAGCGGGAGGGATGAGCAGTTCTTC.